The present T cell receptor beta chain was sequenced within a study of post-analysis software for immune sequencing data. Carried by the TCR beta cDNA libraries were unique molecular identifiers. The source material, about 0.9 to 11 million T cells, gave rise to roughly 0.5 million cDNA molecules. TCRdb called the PCR reads again in MiXCR, with one record for every CDR3 protein. The sample gives roughly 800,000 distinct CDR3 sequences, roughly 27% of which show up once; around 0.56% is in the top ten. This clonotype was observed at least ten times. The antigen remains unidentified. Study-wide findings and caveats: Roughly 5 TRBV segments (TRBV5-6, TRBV5-1 and TRBV20-1 among them) occurred more frequently in patients than in controls.

Germline V gene lookup returns CDR1 SGHKS and CDR2 YYEKEE (reference sequence). With 2 bases removed from V and 5 bases from J, the gap between germline ends came to 16 bases. This CDR3 spans 15 amino acids. This clonotype originated in a girl aged 10 to 17 with multiple sclerosis. The sample comprised blood. This chain uses TRBV5-5 with TRBJ2-5; weak D call: TRBD1 (7 bases). This CDR3 is CASSLGQGGRETQYF. CDR3 nucleotide sequence: TGTGCCAGCAGCTTAGGGCAGGGGGGTAGGGAGACCCAGTACTTC.